A selection of T cell receptor beta chains follows, all from one sample in a study of vaccination and CD4 T cells after COVID-19. TCRdb reprocessed the PCR reads via MiXCR and lists one record per CDR3 protein. The table shows roughly 30,000 distinct CDR3 sequences, with 45% to 55% occurring only once. Material: CD4+ T cells from blood, obtained about 7 months after SARS-CoV-2 vaccination. The receptor set was obtained from a human donor who had recovered from COVID-19. Both conserved end residues are part of each CDR3. Fields, in order: V gene, J gene, D gene, clone size, CDR3 protein, CDR3 DNA. A D gene is named only where the DNA matches it firmly. The size of a clone is reported for some rows only, either as once, few or many, or as a class for expanded clones.

TRBV27	TRBJ2-1	.	.	CASGVWAHEQFF	TGTGCCAGCGGTGTGTGGGCACATGAGCAGTTCTTC
TRBV6-4	TRBJ2-4	TRBD1	.	CASSDLGQGINIQYF	TGTGCCAGCAGTGACTTGGGACAGGGCATAAACATTCAGTACTTC
TRBV12-3/TRBV12-4	TRBJ2-5	.	.	CASRGSERPEETQYF	TGTGCCAGCAGAGGGTCCGAACGCCCGGAAGAGACCCAGTACTTC
TRBV7-9	TRBJ2-7	TRBD1	.	CASSLSGTGYNEQYF	TGTGCCAGCAGCTTATCCGGGACAGGTTACAATGAGCAGTACTTC
TRBV6-1	TRBJ1-2	.	.	CASRQETLMGYTF	TGTGCCAGCAGGCAAGAAACCCTCATGGGCTACACCTTC
TRBV7-6	TRBJ2-7	.	.	CASSLGKDEQYF	TGTGCCAGCAGCCTCGGGAAGGACGAGCAGTACTTC
TRBV19	TRBJ1-1	.	.	CASSIEGQNTEAFF	TGTGCCAGTAGTATAGAGGGCCAGAACACTGAAGCTTTCTTT
TRBV6-1	TRBJ2-1	.	.	CASRKGGYNEQFF	TGTGCCAGCAGGAAGGGCGGCTACAATGAGCAGTTCTTC
TRBV20-1	TRBJ2-3	.	few	CSASRGTTDTQYF	TGCAGTGCTAGCCGCGGGACCACAGATACGCAGTATTTT
TRBV10-3	TRBJ2-3	TRBD1	few	CAISQRDSDTDTQYF	TGTGCCATCAGTCAGAGGGACAGCGATACAGATACGCAGTATTTT
TRBV30	TRBJ2-5	.	.	CAWKGRETQYF	TGTGCCTGGAAGGGGAGGGAGACCCAGTACTTC
TRBV27	TRBJ2-3	.	.	CASSTPTVGTDTQYF	TGTGCCAGCAGTACACCGACAGTTGGCACAGATACGCAGTATTTT